This TCR beta chain stems from a study of CD8 T cells in ankylosing spondylitis. Libraries of TCR beta came from quantitative 5'-RACE with molecular barcodes. Each CDR3 protein gets one entry after TCRdb re-called the 5' RACE reads with MiXCR. This repertoire shows 200,000 to 250,000 distinct CDR3 sequences, 10% to 13% found once; its top ten account for over 20%. As concerns this clonotype: What it binds is not known. Just one base apart from a much larger clone, this may be a read error.

Germline V gives CDR1 MDHEN, CDR2 SYDVKM. The CDR3 covers 12 residues. Trimming took off 5 bases at V and 6 bases at J, with 11 bases between the two ends. Study-wide results and limits: The clones that were linked to disease were reported to be significantly enriched in matched synovial fluid samples from ankylosing spondylitis patients.

Sequenced sample: blood, either unsorted or a sorted T cell fraction (not recorded which). J is TRBJ2-7 and V is TRBV28; D gene uncertain. The sequence was obtained from a male donor with ankylosing spondylitis or in good health (not recorded which). The CDR3 bases are TGTGCCAGCAGTCCGCTTGGCTCCGAGCAGTACTTC. It is translated as CASSPLGSEQYF.